This is a list of T cell receptor beta chains from one sample in a study of blood T cell repertoires in COVID-19. Profiling relied on immunoSEQ multiplex PCR, and the TCRdb table lists in-frame clones only, not all of them. The sample yields roughly 140,000 clones, 80% to 90% seen once. Sequences were obtained from peripheral blood. The receptor source for this set is a woman older than 75 with acute or convalescent COVID-19. CDR3s include the opening cysteine and the closing phenylalanine or tryptophan. The D gene is left open where the match is weak. Expanded clones get a size class; other rows say once, few or many, or leave the size out.

j_call d_call v_call clone_size cdr3_aa cdr3_nt
TRBJ1-6 NA TRBV6-6 few CASSPIRGGRTNSPLHF TGTGCCAGCAGTCCCATTAGGGGAGGCAGGACGAATTCACCCCTCCACTTT
TRBJ1-3 NA TRBV30 NA CAWSGPGLFSGNTIYF TGTGCCTGGAGCGGCCCGGGTCTGTTCTCTGGAAACACCATATATTTT
TRBJ1-1 NA TRBV11-3 NA CASSLRSGNTEAFF TGTGCCAGCAGCTTAAGAAGCGGGAACACTGAAGCTTTCTTT
TRBJ1-2 NA TRBV12-5 NA CASGSRWENGYTF TGTGCTAGTGGTTCCCGGTGGGAGAATGGCTACACCTTC
TRBJ2-1 TRBD2 TRBV7-2 NA CASSLVPSGAYNEQFF TGTGCCAGCAGCTTAGTTCCTAGCGGGGCCTACAATGAGCAGTTCTTC
TRBJ1-2 NA TRBV2 NA CASRVTGIYGYTF TGTGCCAGCAGAGTTACAGGGATCTATGGCTACACCTTC
TRBJ1-5 NA TRBV5-5 NA CASSLVSEDQPQHF TGTGCCAGCAGCTTGGTCTCGGAGGATCAGCCCCAGCATTTT
TRBJ2-7 NA TRBV18 few CASSRQEYSYEQYF TGTGCCAGCTCACGACAGGAGTACTCCTACGAGCAGTACTTC
TRBJ2-3 NA TRBV5-1 once CASSFLGATSTDTQYF TGCGCCAGCAGCTTCCTCGGAGCCACTAGCACAGATACGCAGTATTTT
TRBJ1-1 TRBD1 TRBV6-5 NA CASSSQGARTEAFF TGTGCCAGCAGTTCACAGGGGGCGAGGACTGAAGCTTTCTTT
TRBJ1-2 NA TRBV18 once CASSPTNADYGYTF TGTGCCAGCTCACCGACAAATGCTGATTATGGCTACACCTTC
TRBJ1-2 TRBD1 TRBV7-2 once CASSLYRTGYGYTF TGTGCCAGCAGCTTATATCGGACAGGGTATGGCTACACCTTC
TRBJ1-4 TRBD1 TRBV27 NA CASSLNRGNGATNEKLFF TGTGCCAGCAGCCTAAACAGGGGTAACGGGGCAACTAATGAAAAACTGTTTTTT
TRBJ1-2 TRBD1 TRBV19 NA CASTEGAGYGYTF TGTGCCAGTACGGAGGGGGCCGGCTATGGCTACACCTTC
TRBJ1-5 NA TRBV3-1/TRBV3-2 NA CASSQAGNQPQHF TGTGCCAGCAGCCAGGCGGGGAATCAGCCCCAGCATTTT
TRBJ1-2 TRBD1 TRBV19 once CASSLLDRGGYTF TGTGCCAGTAGTCTTTTGGACAGGGGAGGCTACACCTTC
TRBJ2-3 TRBD1 TRBV4-1 NA CASSQAGVRQGISTDTQYF TGCGCCAGCAGCCAAGCCGGGGTGAGACAGGGGATTTCCACAGATACGCAGTATTTT
TRBJ2-1 TRBD1 TRBV11-2 NA CASSLGQGANNEQFF TGTGCCAGCAGCTTAGGGCAGGGGGCCAACAATGAGCAGTTCTTC
TRBJ2-5 TRBD2 TRBV5-1 NA CASSSPGTSGEETQYF TGCGCCAGCAGCAGCCCGGGGACTAGCGGGGAAGAGACCCAGTACTTC
TRBJ1-5 NA TRBV3-1/TRBV3-2 NA CASSHSNRDQPQHF TGTGCCAGCAGCCATTCTAACCGGGATCAGCCCCAGCATTTT
TRBJ2-1 NA TRBV29-1 NA CSVAHTGSGEQFF TGCAGCGTGGCCCACACAGGGAGCGGTGAGCAGTTCTTC
TRBJ2-1 TRBD1 TRBV5-1 NA CASSLGDRYNEQFF TGCGCCAGCAGCCTAGGGGACAGGTACAATGAGCAGTTCTTC
TRBJ2-7 TRBD2 TRBV7-2 NA CASSLANPTSGLAYEQYF TGTGCCAGCAGCTTAGCCAACCCGACTAGCGGGCTAGCCTACGAGCAGTACTTC
TRBJ1-2 NA TRBV5-4 NA CASSLTGVGFYGYTF TGTGCCAGCAGCTTGACGGGGGTTGGATTCTATGGCTACACCTTC
TRBJ1-2 NA TRBV6-5 NA CASKQGQVNYGYTF TGTGCCAGCAAACAGGGCCAAGTTAACTATGGCTACACCTTC
TRBJ2-1 TRBD2 TRBV5-7 NA CASSRGTSGRTNEQFF TGTGCCAGCAGTCGGGGTACTAGCGGGAGGACCAATGAGCAGTTCTTC
TRBJ2-2 TRBD2 TRBV4-2 NA CAGSLGTSGGANTGELFF TGTGCCGGGTCCTTAGGAACTAGCGGGGGGGCGAACACCGGGGAGCTGTTTTTT
TRBJ1-2 TRBD1 TRBV5-4 NA CASSLPPTGIGYTF TGTGCCAGCAGCTTGCCGCCGACAGGGATCGGCTACACCTTC
TRBJ1-2 NA TRBV5-1 NA CASSLDGSYGYTF TGCGCCAGCAGCTTGGACGGGAGCTATGGCTACACCTTC
TRBJ1-1 NA TRBV5-1 NA CASSLSGGSGTEAFF TGCGCCAGCAGCCTGAGCGGGGGATCGGGCACTGAAGCTTTCTTT
TRBJ1-2 TRBD1 TRBV27 NA CASSLGTGDYYGYTF TGTGCCAGCAGTCTCGGGACAGGGGATTACTATGGCTACACCTTC
TRBJ1-1 NA TRBV30 NA CAWSVNWNTEAFF TGTGCCTGGAGTGTGAACTGGAACACTGAAGCTTTCTTT
TRBJ1-3 NA TRBV5-1 NA CASSPGHVSGNTIYF TGCGCCAGCAGCCCAGGTCACGTCTCTGGAAACACCATATATTTT
TRBJ2-2 NA TRBV7-6 NA CASSLGPHMAGELFF TGTGCCAGCAGCTTGGGGCCCCACATGGCCGGGGAGCTGTTTTTT
TRBJ2-2 NA TRBV10-1 NA CASSSAGGTGELFF TGCGCCAGCAGTTCGGCAGGGGGGACCGGGGAGCTGTTTTTT
TRBJ2-1 TRBD1 TRBV29-1 NA CSVVGTGARGGYNEQFF TGCAGCGTTGTGGGGACAGGGGCCCGAGGTGGATACAATGAGCAGTTCTTC
TRBJ1-1 TRBD1 TRBV2 few CASNDRANTEAFF TGTGCCAGCAATGACAGGGCGAACACTGAAGCTTTCTTT
TRBJ1-6 TRBD1 TRBV5-5 NA CASSLLATGISPLHF TGTGCCAGCAGCTTGTTGGCGACAGGGATTTCACCCCTCCACTTT
TRBJ1-3 NA TRBV7-9 NA CASSRGISGNTIYF TGTGCCAGCAGCCGGGGGATTTCGGGAAACACCATATATTTT
TRBJ2-3 TRBD2 TRBV13 once CASSSGLAGGRTDTQYF TGTGCCAGCAGCTCGGGGCTAGCGGGGGGGCGGACAGATACGCAGTATTTT
TRBJ2-7 TRBD1 TRBV4-1 NA CASSPGTDYEQYF TGCGCCAGCAGCCCTGGGACAGATTACGAGCAGTACTTC
TRBJ2-1 NA TRBV6-6 NA CASARGDRFSYNEQFF TGTGCCAGCGCCCGGGGAGACAGGTTCTCCTACAATGAGCAGTTCTTC
TRBJ1-1 TRBD1 TRBV19 once CASTVTGGYTEAFF TGTGCCAGTACCGTAACAGGGGGATACACTGAAGCTTTCTTT
TRBJ1-2 TRBD1 TRBV12-3/TRBV12-4 NA CASQQGIGYGYTF TGTGCCAGCCAACAGGGGATCGGCTATGGCTACACCTTC
TRBJ1-1 NA TRBV12-3/TRBV12-4 NA CASSLGQATEAFF TGTGCCAGCAGTTTAGGGCAGGCCACTGAAGCTTTCTTT
TRBJ1-5 NA TRBV6-5 NA CASSLRTDSNQPQHF TGTGCCAGCAGCCTACGGACAGATAGCAATCAGCCCCAGCATTTT
TRBJ1-1 TRBD1 TRBV14 NA CASSHLGQGHLRAREAFF TGTGCCAGCAGCCACCTGGGACAGGGCCACCTTCGGGCGCGTGAAGCTTTCTTT
TRBJ1-6 TRBD1 TRBV2 NA CASQQGAVGSPLHF TGTGCCAGCCAACAGGGGGCGGTAGGGTCACCCCTCCACTTT
TRBJ1-4 TRBD1 TRBV7-2 NA CASSSQGAGNEKLFF TGTGCCAGCAGCTCGCAGGGGGCCGGGAATGAAAAACTGTTTTTT
TRBJ1-1 NA TRBV7-9 NA CASSLGSRLVMNTEAFF TGTGCCAGCAGCTTAGGATCGCGCCTGGTTATGAACACTGAAGCTTTCTTT
TRBJ1-4 TRBD1 TRBV6-7 NA CASSSGRQGDEKLFF TGTGCCAGCAGCTCCGGGAGACAGGGTGATGAAAAACTGTTTTTT